Listed below are T cell receptor beta chains from one sample, sequenced in a study of radiation and T cells in renal cell carcinoma. The repertoire was sequenced with immunoSEQ multiplex PCR; TCRdb's copy has only in-frame clones and lacks some. The sample shows 17,000 or so clones, about 56% of them seen only once. The source was tumor tissue, collected from a patient whose treatment included radiotherapy and nephrectomy. The receptors were gathered from a man aged 45-65 years with renal cell carcinoma. Both conserved end residues are trimmed from each CDR3. D genes are given only for firm matches.

V	D	J	length	CDR3
TRBV7-9	-	TRBJ2-1	13	ASSPSGSKVNEQF
TRBV7-9	-	TRBJ2-1	12	ASSLVDGGNEQF
TRBV30	-	TRBJ2-7	14	AWTDLSGYDSLGQY
TRBV19	-	TRBJ2-5	13	ASSIRAGSVETQY
TRBV7-2	TRBD2	TRBJ2-1	15	ASSSRLAASSYNEQF
TRBV4-1	TRBD1	TRBJ2-2	15	ASSPTPGQSNTGELF
TRBV6-1	-	TRBJ1-1	9	ASTLNTEAF
TRBV5-4	-	TRBJ2-7	10	ASSGGSGEQY
TRBV6-1	-	TRBJ1-1	9	ASIGVAEAF
TRBV6-5	TRBD2	TRBJ2-1	14	ASSYSGRGSYNEQF
TRBV9	TRBD2	TRBJ2-1	13	ASSVVSSGGGEQF
TRBV5-1	TRBD2	TRBJ2-1	15	ASSYRLAENSYNEQF
TRBV30	TRBD1	TRBJ1-4	12	AWRATGGFEKLF
TRBV6-5	-	TRBJ1-2	13	ASSSQGRGNYGYT
TRBV19	TRBD2	TRBJ2-2	14	ASTVSGRLNTGELF
TRBV5-6	-	TRBJ2-7	12	ASSFRVGGSGQY
TRBV7-2	TRBD2	TRBJ2-1	13	ASSPSAGLGYEQF
TRBV7-6	-	TRBJ2-7	12	ASSGRTDPYEQY
TRBV11-3	TRBD2	TRBJ2-2	14	ASSSPSGRNTGELF
TRBV5-1	-	TRBJ1-1	13	ASSFSQGMNTEAF
TRBV2	TRBD1	TRBJ1-2	14	ASSEHGLPGGDGYT
TRBV6-5	TRBD1	TRBJ2-2	12	ASSPGQGNGELF
TRBV5-1	-	TRBJ2-1	11	ASSLQDYNEQF
TRBV27	-	TRBJ2-3	12	ASSKQVSADTQY
TRBV7-2	-	TRBJ2-7	11	ASSSRQVYEQY
TRBV5-1	-	TRBJ2-3	12	ASSFGGVTDTQY
TRBV5-5	-	TRBJ1-2	12	ASSLGRTTDGYT
TRBV18	-	TRBJ1-1	13	ASSPGSVGNTEAF
TRBV6-1	-	TRBJ1-3	12	ASTGRVPGNTIY
TRBV27	TRBD1	TRBJ1-6	15	ASSHNRDSSYNSPLH
TRBV7-7	-	TRBJ2-2	14	ASSSRAGRNTGELF
TRBV7-2	TRBD1	TRBJ1-6	12	ASSLWDRNSPLH
TRBV7-7	-	TRBJ2-2	10	ASSPLGGELF
TRBV6-5	-	TRBJ1-3	11	ASSYGPRNTIY
TRBV10-2	-	TRBJ2-1	11	ASSPDRYNEQF
TRBV19	-	TRBJ2-5	12	ASGGTGALETQY
TRBV4-1	-	TRBJ2-3	12	ASSPPGRTDTQY
TRBV29-1	-	TRBJ2-3	11	SVQRVSTDTQY
TRBV9	-	TRBJ2-7	13	ASSVEGGASYEQY
TRBV5-1	-	TRBJ2-2	12	ASSHRQVTGELF
TRBV18	-	TRBJ2-1	10	ASSPGGDEQF
TRBV5-1	TRBD1	TRBJ2-5	13	ASSFGTGGRETQY
TRBV29-1	-	TRBJ2-1	12	SGQGASPYNEQF
TRBV29-1	-	TRBJ1-2	16	SVAQTPLGRSLNYGYT
TRBV7-8	TRBD2	TRBJ2-5	15	ASSLAGLAGAQETQY
TRBV7-3	-	TRBJ2-1	12	ASSLDSPNNEQF
TRBV15	-	TRBJ1-2	11	ATSRDRAGGYT
TRBV27	-	TRBJ2-3	10	ASSFSGDTQY
TRBV29-1	TRBD1	TRBJ1-1	13	SSQEKGQNDAEAF
TRBV6-1	-	TRBJ2-7	12	ASSELNARSEQY
TRBV2	-	TRBJ2-1	11	ASIFTGWGEQF
TRBV27	TRBD1	TRBJ1-5	16	ASSSTIYSLTGGRPQH
TRBV27	TRBD1	TRBJ2-7	12	ASSGGQGASEQY